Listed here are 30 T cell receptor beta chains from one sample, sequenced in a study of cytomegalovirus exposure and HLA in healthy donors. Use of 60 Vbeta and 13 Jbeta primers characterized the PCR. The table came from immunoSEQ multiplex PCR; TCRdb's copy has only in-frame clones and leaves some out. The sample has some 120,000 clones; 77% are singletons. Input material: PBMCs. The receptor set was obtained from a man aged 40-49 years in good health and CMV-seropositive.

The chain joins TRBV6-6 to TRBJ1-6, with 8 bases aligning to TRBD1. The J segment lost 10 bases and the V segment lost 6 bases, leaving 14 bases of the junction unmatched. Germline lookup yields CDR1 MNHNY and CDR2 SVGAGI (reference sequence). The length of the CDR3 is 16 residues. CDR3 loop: CASSRTGQGAGSPLHF. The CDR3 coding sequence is TGTGCCAGCAGCCGAACGGGGCAGGGGGCTGGATCACCCCTCCACTTT.

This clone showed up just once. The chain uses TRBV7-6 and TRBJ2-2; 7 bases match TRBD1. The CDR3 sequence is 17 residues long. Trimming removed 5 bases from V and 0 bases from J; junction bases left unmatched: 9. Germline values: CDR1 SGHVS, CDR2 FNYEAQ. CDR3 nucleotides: TGTGCCAGCAGCCGCCAAACAGGGGAATCGAACACCGGGGAGCTGTTTTTT. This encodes CASSRQTGESNTGELFF.

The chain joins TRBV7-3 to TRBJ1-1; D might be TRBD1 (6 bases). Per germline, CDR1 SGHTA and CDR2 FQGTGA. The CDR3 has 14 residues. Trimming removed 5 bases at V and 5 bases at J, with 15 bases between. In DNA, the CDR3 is TGTGCCAGCAGCGCACAACAGGGAGGGACTGAAGCTTTCTTT. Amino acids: CASSAQQGGTEAFF.

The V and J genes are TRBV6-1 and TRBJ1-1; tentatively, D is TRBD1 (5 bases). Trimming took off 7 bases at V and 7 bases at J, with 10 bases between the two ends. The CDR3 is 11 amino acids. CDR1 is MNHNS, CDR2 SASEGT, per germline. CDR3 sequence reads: CASTQGGEAFF. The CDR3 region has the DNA TGTGCCAGCACGCAGGGAGGTGAAGCTTTCTTT.

The CDR3 protein is CSVVSADSGNTIYF. Here the CDR3 DNA reads TGCAGCGTTGTGTCCGCAGACTCTGGAAACACCATATATTTT. The V and J genes are TRBV29-1 and TRBJ1-3; no reliable D call. Trimming pared 4 bases from V and 0 bases from J, leaving 10 bases between. CDR1 is SQVTM and CDR2 is ANQGSEA in the germline V gene. The CDR3 has 14 residues.

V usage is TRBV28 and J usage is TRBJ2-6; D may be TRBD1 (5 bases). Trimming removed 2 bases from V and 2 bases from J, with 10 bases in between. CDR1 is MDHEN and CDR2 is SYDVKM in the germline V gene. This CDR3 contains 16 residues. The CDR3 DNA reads TGTGCCAGCAGTTTACAGGGTGTAACTGGGGCCAACGTCCTGACTTTC. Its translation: CASSLQGVTGANVLTF.

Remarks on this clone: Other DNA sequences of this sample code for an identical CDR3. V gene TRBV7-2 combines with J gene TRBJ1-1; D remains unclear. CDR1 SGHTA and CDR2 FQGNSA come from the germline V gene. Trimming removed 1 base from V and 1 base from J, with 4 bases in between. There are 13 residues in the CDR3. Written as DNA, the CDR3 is TGTGCCAGCAGCTTAGACAGGAACACTGAAGCTTTCTTT. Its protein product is CASSLDRNTEAFF.

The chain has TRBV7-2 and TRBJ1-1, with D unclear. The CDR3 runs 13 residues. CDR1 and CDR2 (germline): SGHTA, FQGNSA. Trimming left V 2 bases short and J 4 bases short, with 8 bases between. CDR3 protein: CASSLFEGTEAFF. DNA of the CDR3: TGTGCCAGCAGCTTATTCGAGGGCACTGAAGCTTTCTTT. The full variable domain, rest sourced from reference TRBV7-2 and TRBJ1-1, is GAGVSQSPSNKVTEKGKDVELRCDPISGHTALYWYRQSLGQGLEFLIYFQGNSAPDKSGLPSDRFSAERTGGSVSTLTIQRTQQEDSAVYLCASSLFEGTEAFFGQGTRLTVV.

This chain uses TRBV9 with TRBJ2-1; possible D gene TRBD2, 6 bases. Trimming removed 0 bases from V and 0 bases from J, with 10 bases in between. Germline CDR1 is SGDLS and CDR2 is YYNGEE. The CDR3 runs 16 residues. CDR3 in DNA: TGTGCCAGCAGCGTAGCTCGGGGGAGCTCCTACAATGAGCAGTTCTTC. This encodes CASSVARGSSYNEQFF.

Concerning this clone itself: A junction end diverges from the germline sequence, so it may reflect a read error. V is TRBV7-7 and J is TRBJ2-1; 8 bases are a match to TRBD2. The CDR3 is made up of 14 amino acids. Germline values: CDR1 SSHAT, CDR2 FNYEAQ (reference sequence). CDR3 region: CASKVSGNYNEQFF. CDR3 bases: TGTGCTAGCAAGGTTAGCGGGAATTACAATGAGCAGTTCTTC.

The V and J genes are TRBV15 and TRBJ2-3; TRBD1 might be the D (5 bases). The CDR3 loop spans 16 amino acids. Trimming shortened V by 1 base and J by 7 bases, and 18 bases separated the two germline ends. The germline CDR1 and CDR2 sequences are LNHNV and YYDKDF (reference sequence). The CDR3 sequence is CATSRAVRGLKNTQYF. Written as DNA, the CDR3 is TGTGCCACCAGCAGAGCAGTAAGGGGTCTGAAAAATACGCAGTATTTT.

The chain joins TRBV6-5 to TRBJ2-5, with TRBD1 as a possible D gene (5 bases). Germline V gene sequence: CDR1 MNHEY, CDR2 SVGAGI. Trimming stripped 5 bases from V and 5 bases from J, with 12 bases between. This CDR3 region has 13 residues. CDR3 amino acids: CASSRQGYETQYF. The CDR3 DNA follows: TGTGCCAGCAGTCGTCAGGGTTACGAGACCCAGTACTTC.

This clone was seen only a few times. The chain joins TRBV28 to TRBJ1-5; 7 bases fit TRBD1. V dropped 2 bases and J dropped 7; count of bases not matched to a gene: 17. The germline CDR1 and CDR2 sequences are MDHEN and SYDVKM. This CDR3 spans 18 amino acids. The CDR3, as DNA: TGTGCCAGCAGTTTACCCTACAGAGGGGGCCATCGGATCCAGCCCCAGCATTTT. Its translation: CASSLPYRGGHRIQPQHF.

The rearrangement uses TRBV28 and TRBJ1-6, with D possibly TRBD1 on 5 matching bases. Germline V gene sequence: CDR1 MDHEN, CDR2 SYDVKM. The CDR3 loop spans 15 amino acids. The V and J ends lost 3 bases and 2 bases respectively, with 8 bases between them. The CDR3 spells CASSFWTPYNSPLHF. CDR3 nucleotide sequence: TGTGCCAGCAGTTTTTGGACACCCTATAATTCACCCCTCCACTTT.

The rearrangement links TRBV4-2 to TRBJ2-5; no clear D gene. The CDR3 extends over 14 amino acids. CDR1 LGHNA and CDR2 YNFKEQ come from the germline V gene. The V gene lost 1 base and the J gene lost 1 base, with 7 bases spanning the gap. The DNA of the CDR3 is TGTGCCAGCAGCCAAGTTACAGCCCAAGAGACCCAGTACTTC. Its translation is CASSQVTAQETQYF.

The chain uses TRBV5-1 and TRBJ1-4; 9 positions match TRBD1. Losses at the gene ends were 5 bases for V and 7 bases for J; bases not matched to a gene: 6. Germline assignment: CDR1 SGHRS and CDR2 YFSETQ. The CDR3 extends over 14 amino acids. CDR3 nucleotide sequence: TGCGCCAGCAGTCTGACAGGGGGGACTGAAAAACTGTTTTTT. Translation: CASSLTGGTEKLFF.

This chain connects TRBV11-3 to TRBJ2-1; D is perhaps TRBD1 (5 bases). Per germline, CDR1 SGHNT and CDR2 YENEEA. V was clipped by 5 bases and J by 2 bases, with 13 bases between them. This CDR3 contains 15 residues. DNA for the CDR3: TGTGCCAGCAGCCGCAAGGGGCGAACCTACAATGAGCAGTTCTTC. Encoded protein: CASSRKGRTYNEQFF.

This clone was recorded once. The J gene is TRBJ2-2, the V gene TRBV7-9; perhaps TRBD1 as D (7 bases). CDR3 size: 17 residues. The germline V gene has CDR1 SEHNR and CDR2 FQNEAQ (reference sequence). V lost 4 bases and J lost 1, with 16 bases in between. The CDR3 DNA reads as TGTGCCAGCAGCTCCCGAGGCGGGGACAGGAACACCGGGGAGCTGTTTTTT. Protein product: CASSSRGGDRNTGELFF.

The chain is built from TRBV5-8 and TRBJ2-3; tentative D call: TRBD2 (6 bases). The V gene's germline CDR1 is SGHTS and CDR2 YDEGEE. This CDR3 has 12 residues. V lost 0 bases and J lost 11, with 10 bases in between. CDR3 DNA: TGTGCCAGCAGCTTGGTAGTGGGGGGGCAGTATTTT. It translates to CASSLVVGGQYF.

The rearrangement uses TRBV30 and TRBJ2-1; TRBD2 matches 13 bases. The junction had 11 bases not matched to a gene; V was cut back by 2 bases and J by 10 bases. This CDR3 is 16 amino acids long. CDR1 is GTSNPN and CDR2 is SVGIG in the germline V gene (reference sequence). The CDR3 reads CAWSLTPGLAGSEQFF. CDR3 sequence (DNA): TGTGCCTGGAGTCTGACCCCGGGACTAGCGGGGAGCGAGCAGTTCTTC.

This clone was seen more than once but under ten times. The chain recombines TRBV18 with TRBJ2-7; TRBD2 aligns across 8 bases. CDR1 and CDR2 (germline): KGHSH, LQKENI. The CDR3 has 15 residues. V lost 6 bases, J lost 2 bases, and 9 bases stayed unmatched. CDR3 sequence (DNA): TGTGCCAGCTCCCTGACCGGGGGGGGTCCCTACGAGCAGTACTTC. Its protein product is CASSLTGGGPYEQYF.

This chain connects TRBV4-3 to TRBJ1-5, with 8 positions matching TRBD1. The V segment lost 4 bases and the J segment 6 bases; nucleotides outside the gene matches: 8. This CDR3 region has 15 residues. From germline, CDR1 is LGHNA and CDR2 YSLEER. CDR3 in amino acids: CASSPRTGSGQPQHF. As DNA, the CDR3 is TGCGCCAGCAGCCCCCGGACAGGGAGCGGTCAGCCCCAGCATTTT.

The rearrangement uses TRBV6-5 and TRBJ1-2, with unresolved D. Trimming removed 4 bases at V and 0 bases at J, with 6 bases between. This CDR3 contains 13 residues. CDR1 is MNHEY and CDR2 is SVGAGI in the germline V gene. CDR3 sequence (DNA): TGTGCCAGCAGTTTCACATCTAACTATGGCTACACCTTC. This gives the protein CASSFTSNYGYTF.

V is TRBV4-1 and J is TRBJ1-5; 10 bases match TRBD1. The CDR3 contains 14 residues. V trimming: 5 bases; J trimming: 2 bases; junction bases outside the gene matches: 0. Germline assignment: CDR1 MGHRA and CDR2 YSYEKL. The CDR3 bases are TGCGCCAGCAGCGGGACAGGGGGCAATCAGCCCCAGCATTTT. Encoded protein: CASSGTGGNQPQHF.

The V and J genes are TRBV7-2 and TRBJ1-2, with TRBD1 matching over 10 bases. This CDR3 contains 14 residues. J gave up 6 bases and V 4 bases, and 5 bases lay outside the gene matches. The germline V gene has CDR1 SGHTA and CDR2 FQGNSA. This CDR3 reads CASSSGTGVDGYTF. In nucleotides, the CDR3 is TGTGCCAGCAGCTCCGGGACAGGGGTAGATGGCTACACCTTC.

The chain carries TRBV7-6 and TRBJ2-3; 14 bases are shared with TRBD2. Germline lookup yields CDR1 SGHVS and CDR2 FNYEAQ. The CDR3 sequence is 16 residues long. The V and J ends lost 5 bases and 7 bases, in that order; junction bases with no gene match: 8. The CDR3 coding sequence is TGTGCCAGCAGCAACAGACTAGCGGGGGGGCTTAATACGCAGTATTTT. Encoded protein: CASSNRLAGGLNTQYF.

CDR3 bases: TGTGCCAGCAGCACACAATCCTCCGGGACAGACTCCTACGAGCAGTACTTC. As protein: CASSTQSSGTDSYEQYF. V is TRBV9 and J is TRBJ2-7, with 7 positions matching TRBD1. CDR1 is SGDLS and CDR2 is YYNGEE in the germline V gene. V lost 4 bases, J lost 0 bases, and 13 bases stayed unmatched. The CDR3 spans 17 residues. Full variable domain (remainder filled in from reference TRBV9 and TRBJ2-7): DSGVTQTPKHLITATGQRVTLRCSPRSGDLSVYWYQQSLDQGLQFLIQYYNGEERAKGNILERFSAQQFPDLHSELNLSSLELGDSALYFCASSTQSSGTDSYEQYFGPGTRLTVT.

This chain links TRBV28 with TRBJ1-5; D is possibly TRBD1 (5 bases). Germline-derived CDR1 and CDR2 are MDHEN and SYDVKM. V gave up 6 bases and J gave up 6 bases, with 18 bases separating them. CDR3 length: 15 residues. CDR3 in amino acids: CASRAGGVGTQPQHF. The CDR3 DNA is TGTGCCAGCAGGGCCGGCGGGGTGGGGACTCAGCCCCAGCATTTT. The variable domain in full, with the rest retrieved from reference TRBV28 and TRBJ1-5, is DVKVTQSSRYLVKRTGEKVFLECVQDMDHENMFWYRQDPGLGLRLIYFSYDVKMKEKGDIPEGYSVSREKKERFSLILESASTNQTSMYLCASRAGGVGTQPQHFGDGTRLSIL.

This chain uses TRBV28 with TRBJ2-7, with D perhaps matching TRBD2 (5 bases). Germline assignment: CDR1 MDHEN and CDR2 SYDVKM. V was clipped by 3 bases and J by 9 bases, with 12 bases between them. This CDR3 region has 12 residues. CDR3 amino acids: CASSLSSDGQYF. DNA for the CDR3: TGTGCCAGCAGTTTGAGTAGCGACGGGCAGTACTTC.

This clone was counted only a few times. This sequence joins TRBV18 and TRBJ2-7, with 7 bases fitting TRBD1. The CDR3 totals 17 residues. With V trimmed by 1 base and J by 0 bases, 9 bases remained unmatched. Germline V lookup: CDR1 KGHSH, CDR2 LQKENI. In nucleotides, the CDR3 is TGTGCCAGCTCACCACTCCCGCAACAGGGGAACTCCTACGAGCAGTACTTC. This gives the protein CASSPLPQQGNSYEQYF. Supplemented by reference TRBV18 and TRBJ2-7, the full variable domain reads NAGVMQNPRHLVRRRGQEARLRCSPMKGHSHVYWYRQLPEEGLKFMVYLQKENIIDESGMPKERFSAEFPKEGPSILRIQQVVRGDSAAYFCASSPLPQQGNSYEQYFGPGTRLTVT.